This T cell receptor beta chain was identified during a study of blood T cell repertoires in COVID-19 (dated by TCRdb to 2018 to 2020). With regard to the full study: Collaborator samples came from the United States, Italy and Spain and covered acute and convalescent phases of COVID-19. Samples were obtained from the ongoing ImmuneRACE study (first 160 participants) and from over 1,000 subjects provided by 6 global collaborators. A de-identified subject ID, COVID-19 status, age in years and sex were almost always included in the sample metadata. A freely available public database, intended as a resource for researchers studying the immune response to SARS-CoV-2, is where the repertoires were released. The dataset comprised deeply sampled blood TCRbeta repertoires from subjects exposed to, actively infected with, or recovered from COVID-19. Where available, HLA class I and class II types were obtained from metadata supplied by the sample provider rather than from assay-based typing. The material from the prospective study consisted of cDNA or gDNA derived from T cells, B-cell-depleted T cells, or PBMCs.

General conclusions and limits of the study: How much clinical and demographic metadata was included differed by source and by participant, and the metadata was provided uncurated.

From V the trimming removes 5 bases and from J it removes 4 bases, while the gene matches leave 9 bases of the junction unaccounted for. From cysteine to phenylalanine, the CDR3 is 15 amino acids long. Left in the record is the CDR3 DNA by itself, 45 bases read in frame from the first base. According to the germline V gene, CDR1 reads SGDLS and CDR2 reads YYNGEE. One collaborating source in Seattle enrolled patients during active infection and followed them longitudinally through the course of disease. Collaborating institutions collected whole blood in K2EDTA tubes following their own protocols. For TCRbeta analysis, collaborators shipped samples in one of three forms: frozen whole blood, isolated PBMCs, or DNA extracted from either of those sample types. TCRbeta CDR3 regions were amplified from genomic DNA by means of the immunoSEQ Assay, a bias-controlled multiplex PCR. On the study's bioinformatics: Within the assay, amplification of reference gene primers was used to estimate how many nucleated cells each sample contained. To quantify the absolute abundance of each unique TCRbeta CDR3 rearrangement, sequence reads were collapsed and filtered. For each sample, productive Simpson clonality was calculated by taking the square root of Simpson's diversity index across productive rearrangements. This immuneACCESS table, as held by TCRdb, lists in-frame sequences with V and J called but not all clones. Of the missing ones, under half trace to an unresolved V gene in checked studies; the others have no known cause. V and J calls and clone size follow that table, whereas D and trimming were derived from the DNA. The sample table holds 150,000 to 200,000 clones, of which roughly four fifths were seen once. The ten most abundant clones make up more than 10% of the sample.

For this clone: The antigen it recognizes is unknown. No qualities accompany the bases; no much larger clone lies one base away.

Sequencing input: peripheral blood. The receptor's source is a woman older than 75 with COVID-19, enrolled during active disease. The chain is encoded by TRBV9 joined to TRBJ2-3; a stretch of 8 junction bases matches TRBD2. The encoded CDR3 is CASRATGTSADTQYF. The DNA sequence follows: TGTGCCAGCAGAGCTACCGGGACTAGTGCAGATACGCAGTATTTT.